The 23 T cell receptor beta chains in this list originate from one sample, sequenced in a study of T cells in Graves' hyperthyroidism and ophthalmopathy. RNA transcripts gave rise to amplified TCR beta CDR3 regions. Primed by the HTBI set, a first-round RT-PCR was run on the TCR CDR3. MiXCR was run by TCRdb on the multiplex PCR reads, yielding one entry per CDR3 protein. The data show approximately 430,000 distinct CDR3 sequences, about a sixth seen once. Sequencing was done on a sample of blood. These receptors all come from a woman between 18 and 29 years old with Graves' hyperthyroidism.

V is TRBV20-1 and J is TRBJ2-1; 7 bases are shared with TRBD2. V dropped 4 bases and J dropped 4; count of bases not matched to a gene: 4. Germline CDR1 and CDR2: DFQATT and SNEGSKA (reference sequence). The CDR3 contains 13 residues. CDR3 protein: CSANSGFYNEQFF. For the CDR3, the DNA is TGCAGTGCTAATAGCGGGTTTTACAATGAGCAGTTCTTC.

This clonotype was found many times. CDR3 sequence: CSATLNRGEQYF. The CDR3 region has the DNA TGCAGTGCTACGCTGAACAGGGGCGAGCAGTACTTC. The chain has TRBV20-1 and TRBJ2-7, with 7 bases fitting TRBD1. Trimming took 4 bases from V and 6 from J; bases not matched to a gene: 6. From germline, CDR1 is DFQATT and CDR2 SNEGSKA (reference sequence). The CDR3 runs to 12 residues.

This sequence joins TRBV2 and TRBJ2-7, with 8 bases fitting TRBD2. Germline V gene data show CDR1 as SNHLY and CDR2 as FYNNEI. V shed 3 bases, J shed 0 bases, and the junction held 13 bases outside the gene matches. The CDR3 spans 18 residues. This CDR3 is CASSEGPTSGYNSYEQYF. The CDR3 bases are TGTGCCAGCAGTGAGGGGCCAACTAGCGGATATAACTCCTACGAGCAGTACTTC.

This clonotype was seen ten or more times. The gene calls are TRBV29-1 and TRBJ2-1; D not resolved. The germline CDR1 and CDR2 sequences are SQVTM and ANQGSEA. V lost 3 bases to trimming and J lost 5 bases, with 11 bases between them. This CDR3 spans 13 amino acids. CDR3 region: CSVDKDGNNEQFF. The DNA of the CDR3 is TGCAGCGTTGATAAGGACGGTAACAATGAGCAGTTCTTC.

There are a few counts of this clonotype. The rearrangement joins TRBV7-6 to TRBJ2-1; 7 bases line up with TRBD1. The germline V gene has CDR1 SGHVS and CDR2 FNYEAQ. V trimming: 5 bases; J trimming: 2 bases; junction bases outside the gene matches: 9. The CDR3 length is 16 residues. The CDR3 loop reads CASSPIGQAPYNEQFF. CDR3 in DNA: TGTGCCAGCAGCCCTATCGGACAGGCCCCCTACAATGAGCAGTTCTTC.

This clonotype was seen at least ten times. The chain carries TRBV2 and TRBJ1-5; D gene ambiguous. The CDR3 has 15 amino acids. Germline CDR1 reads SNHLY; CDR2 reads FYNNEI. With 9 bases removed from V and 2 bases from J, the gap between germline ends came to 17 bases. In DNA form, the CDR3 reads TGTGCCAGTTCCTCGGGGAGAAGTGGCAATCAGCCCCAGCATTTT. This gives the protein CASSSGRSGNQPQHF. Filled out from reference TRBV2 and TRBJ1-5, the complete variable domain reads EPEVTQTPSHQVTQMGQEVILRCVPISNHLYFYWYRQILGQKVEFLVSFYNNEISEKSEIFDDQFSVERPDGSNFTLKIRSTKLEDSAMYFCASSSGRSGNQPQHFGDGTRLSIL.

This clonotype was seen a few times. Possible read error: a much larger clone is one base away. The V gene is TRBV6-2 or TRBV6-3, the J gene TRBJ1-5, with a possible D match to TRBD1 (5 bases). The length of the CDR3 is 15 residues. CDR1 is MNHEY and CDR2 is SVGEGT in the germline V gene. The CDR3 DNA is TGTGCCAGCAGTGTATTCGGGGCTAGCAATCAGCCCCGGCATTTT. Protein: CASSVFGASNQPRHF.

This rearrangement joins TRBV12-3 or TRBV12-4 to TRBJ1-4; D not certain. The CDR3 covers 12 residues. V lost 10 bases, J lost 3 bases, and 9 bases lay in between. This chain's CDR3 is CATRRANEKLFF. In nucleotides, the CDR3 is TGTGCCACTCGTAGGGCTAATGAAAAACTGTTTTTT.

This chain uses TRBV20-1 with TRBJ2-5; D may be TRBD1 (6 bases). Trimming cost V 5 bases and J 3 bases, with 19 bases left between them. Germline-derived CDR1 and CDR2 are DFQATT and SNEGSKA (reference sequence). The CDR3 is 15 residues long. DNA of the CDR3: TGCAGTGCTTTTGCCCCACTCGACAGGAAAGAGACCCAGTACTTC. It translates to CSAFAPLDRKETQYF.

This clonotype occurred a few times. The chain recombines TRBV7-9 with TRBJ2-1; 7 bases fit TRBD2. The V gene's germline CDR1 is SEHNR and CDR2 FQNEAQ (reference sequence). The V gene end was trimmed by 5 bases and the J gene end by 7 bases; junction bases not matched to a gene: 20. The CDR3 has 18 residues. CDR3: CASSPGPGGGPKENEQFF. The CDR3 DNA reads as TGTGCCAGCAGCCCGGGGCCCGGGGGAGGGCCTAAGGAGAATGAGCAGTTCTTC.

This clonotype was recorded many times. V gene TRBV12-3 or TRBV12-4 combines with J gene TRBJ2-1, with D perhaps being TRBD1 or TRBD2 (5 bases each). Trimming took 8 bases from V and 13 from J, leaving 12 bases between them. There are 10 residues in the CDR3. CDR3 protein: CASRGTHQFF. The CDR3 DNA is TGTGCCAGCCGAGGGACCCATCAGTTCTTC.

This clonotype was counted ten times or more. This chain uses TRBV18 with TRBJ2-3; D is ambiguous. This CDR3 region has 12 residues. Trimming took off 3 bases at V and 4 bases at J, with 5 bases between the two ends. CDR1 is KGHSH, CDR2 LQKENI, per germline. The CDR3 region is CASSPQPDTQYF. In DNA form, the CDR3 reads TGTGCCAGCTCACCGCAGCCAGATACGCAGTATTTT.

This chain uses TRBV3-1 with TRBJ2-1; TRBD2 matches at 13 bases. Per germline, CDR1 LGHDT and CDR2 YNNKEL (reference sequence). The junction had 6 bases not matched to a gene; V was cut back by 4 bases and J by 9 bases. The CDR3 is 15 residues long. The CDR3 here is CASSRWTSGSSEQFF. For the CDR3, the DNA is TGTGCCAGCAGCCGTTGGACTAGCGGGAGTAGTGAGCAGTTCTTC.

The chain links TRBV3-1 to TRBJ2-7; TRBD1 matches 8 bases. Trimming removed 4 bases from V and 4 bases from J; junction bases left unmatched: 6. Germline V gene lookup returns CDR1 LGHDT and CDR2 YNNKEL (reference sequence). The CDR3 has 14 residues. CDR3 in amino acids: CASSLRHRGYEQYF. CDR3 bases: TGTGCCAGCAGCCTCAGGCACAGGGGGTACGAGCAGTACTTC.

This clonotype was seen at least ten times. This rearrangement joins TRBV7-9 to TRBJ2-4; 7 bases align to TRBD1. The CDR3 has 15 residues. Germline trimming cut 0 bases from V and 8 bases from J; bases unmatched to any gene: 7. Germline CDR1 reads SEHNR; CDR2 reads FQNEAQ (reference sequence). CDR3 sequence (DNA): TGTGCCAGCAGCTTAGCCCTGACAGGGCGGGACATTCAGTACTTC. Protein sequence: CASSLALTGRDIQYF.

This clonotype was picked up a small number of times. The V call is TRBV4-2, the J call TRBJ2-7, with D hard to call. This CDR3 has 14 residues. The ends were cut back, 0 bases at V and 1 base at J, with 7 bases in the middle. The germline CDR1 and CDR2 sequences are LGHNA and YNFKEQ. Here the CDR3 reads CASSQELVSYEQYF. The CDR3 coding sequence is TGTGCCAGCAGCCAAGAGTTGGTTTCCTACGAGCAGTACTTC.

This chain links TRBV5-4 with TRBJ1-2, with D possibly TRBD1 on 5 matching bases. Germline CDR1 reads SGHNT; CDR2 reads YYREEE (reference sequence). The CDR3 loop spans 15 amino acids. V was pared by 4 bases and J by 7 bases, with 20 bases between. CDR3 region: CASSLPNQGVGGYTF. CDR3 coding DNA: TGTGCCAGCAGCCTACCAAATCAGGGAGTTGGTGGCTACACCTTC.

Turning to this clonotype: It may be a read error: a sequence one base away is much more abundant. V and J are TRBV28 and TRBJ1-6; weak D call: TRBD1 (5 bases). Germline CDR1 is MDHEN and CDR2 is SYDVKM. The CDR3 extends over 16 amino acids. CDR3 in DNA: TGTGCCCGCAGCCCGGGACGGAACTTCTATAATTCACCCCTCCACTTT. As protein: CARSPGRNFYNSPLHF.

This clonotype was seen at least ten times. J is TRBJ2-1 and V is TRBV27; D might be TRBD2 (6 bases). Germline CDR1 reads MNHEY; CDR2 reads SMNVEV (reference sequence). This CDR3 has 14 residues. The V end was cut by 4 bases, the J end by 12 bases, with 19 bases between. CDR3 sequence reads: CASSSSVRDSAQFF. Here the CDR3 DNA reads TGTGCCAGCAGTTCCAGCGTCCGGGACTCGGCGCAGTTCTTC.

The J gene is TRBJ1-2, the V gene TRBV19; TRBD1 might be the D (6 bases). This CDR3 region has 15 residues. V lost 5 bases and J 2 bases, leaving 15 bases between the germline ends. Germline CDR1 LNHDA, CDR2 SQIVND (reference sequence). The CDR3 is CASSPSWGGNYGYTF. The CDR3 region has the DNA TGTGCCAGTAGTCCCTCTTGGGGGGGCAACTATGGCTACACCTTC. Using reference TRBV19 and TRBJ1-2 for the parts outside the CDR3, the full variable domain is DGGITQSPKYLFRKEGQNVTLSCEQNLNHDAMYWYRQDPGQGLRLIYYSQIVNDFQKGDIAEGYSVSREKKESFPLTVTSAQKNPTAFYLCASSPSWGGNYGYTFGSGTRLTVV.

Many counts were recorded for this clonotype. This chain connects TRBV3-1 to TRBJ1-2; 8 bases line up with TRBD1. V gave up 1 base and J gave up 2 bases; unmatched junction bases: 9. The CDR3 spans 17 residues. Germline V gene lookup returns CDR1 LGHDT and CDR2 YNNKEL (reference sequence). Here the CDR3 reads CASSQAYYRQGNYGYTF. CDR3 nucleotides: TGTGCCAGCAGCCAAGCCTACTACCGACAGGGGAACTATGGCTACACCTTC.

The rearrangement joins TRBV3-1 to TRBJ1-3, with no clear D. V was clipped by 0 bases and J by 16 bases, with 13 bases between them. The CDR3 consists of 12 residues. Germline assignment: CDR1 LGHDT and CDR2 YNNKEL (reference sequence). For the CDR3, the DNA is TGTGCCAGCAGCCAAGAGCCCGTTCGCCCCTATTTT. It yields the protein CASSQEPVRPYF. The variable domain in full, completed from reference TRBV3-1 and TRBJ1-3, reads DTAVSQTPKYLVTQMGNDKSIKCEQNLGHDTMYWYKQDSKKFLKIMFSYNNKELIINETVPNRFSPKSPDKAHLNLHINSLELGDSAVYFCASSQEPVRPYFGEGSWLTVV.

V usage is TRBV6-2 or TRBV6-3 and J usage is TRBJ2-1, with 7 bases matching TRBD1. The CDR3 has 14 amino acids. Per germline, CDR1 MNHEY and CDR2 SVGEGT. V was pared by 2 bases and J by 7 bases, with 5 bases of the junction left unmatched. The CDR3 is CASSYGTAKNEQFF. For the CDR3, the DNA is TGTGCCAGCAGTTACGGGACAGCAAAGAATGAGCAGTTCTTC.